The clone carrying this TCR beta chain was seen a single time. Patients with a history of autoimmune disease or on systemic immunosuppression were excluded. This sample is part of a study of OX40 agonist ivuxolimab in advanced cancers. Across the whole study: Patients were given ivuxolimab, an antibody that agonizes OX40 (CD134). Partial responses occurred in Three dose-escalation patients, one with hepatocellular carcinoma and two with cutaneous melanoma.

CDR1 is KGHSH, CDR2 LQKENI, per germline. The germline V and J ends were trimmed by 3 bases and 1 base, with 12 bases remaining between them. The CDR3 length is 15 residues. Using immunoSEQ multiplex PCR, the repertoire was profiled, and TCRdb retains in-frame clones only, with some absent. The sample shows tens of thousands of clones, just under 90% of them seen only once. V gene TRBV18 combines with J gene TRBJ1-1, with D perhaps matching TRBD1 (5 bases). The receptor was isolated from an adult with an advanced solid tumor such as melanoma, head and neck, liver or kidney cancer. The sample here was CD4+ or CD8+ T cells sorted from blood, taken in a trial of the OX40 agonist ivuxolimab. The CDR3 reads CASSPQGAPNTEAFF. The CDR3 DNA is TGTGCCAGCTCACCTCAGGGTGCTCCGAACACTGAAGCTTTCTTT.